The 26 T cell receptor beta chains reported below all come from one sample, sequenced in a study of T cell responses to AZD1222 COVID-19 vaccine. Assay: immunoSEQ multiplex PCR; the TCRdb copy retains only in-frame clones and omits some. The table has about 150,000 clones, 87% seen once. Sequenced material: peripheral blood, taken 28 days after the second AZD1222 dose. These TCRs come from an adult who received the AZD1222 COVID-19 vaccine.

This sequence joins TRBV30 and TRBJ2-2, with a possible D match to TRBD2 (6 bases). V was shortened by 4 bases and J by 0 bases, with 9 bases between the two germline ends. Germline CDR1 and CDR2: GTSNPN and SVGIG (reference sequence). The CDR3 has 14 residues. CDR3: CAWNRGANTGELFF. The CDR3 nucleotides are TGTGCCTGGAACCGCGGGGCGAACACCGGGGAGCTGTTTTTT.

This chain joins TRBV20-1 and TRBJ1-6; 7 bases fit TRBD1. The CDR3 runs 13 residues. Germline V gene sequence: CDR1 DFQATT, CDR2 SNEGSKA (reference sequence). The trim removed 3 bases at V and 10 bases at J, leaving 6 bases unmatched. As DNA, the CDR3 is TGCAGTGCTAGTTCAGGGGGAGACTCACCCCTCCACTTT. Protein product: CSASSGGDSPLHF.

CDR3 sequence reads: CASSYHGTSGSLETQYF. Written as DNA, the CDR3 is TGTGCCAGCAGTTACCACGGGACTAGCGGGAGTCTGGAGACCCAGTACTTC. The V call is TRBV6-2 or TRBV6-3, the J call TRBJ2-5, with 14 bases aligning to TRBD2. This CDR3 region has 17 residues. The V and J ends lost 2 bases and 5 bases, in that order; junction bases with no gene match: 7. Germline V gives CDR1 MNHEY, CDR2 SVGEGT.

The V call is TRBV30, the J call TRBJ2-5, with TRBD2 matching over 9 bases. The germline V gene has CDR1 GTSNPN and CDR2 SVGIG (reference sequence). CDR3 length equals 13 residues. Trimming at V came to 2 bases and at J to 2 bases, leaving 0 bases not matched to a gene. CDR3 in amino acids: CAWSSGRQETQYF. In nucleotides, the CDR3 is TGTGCCTGGAGTAGCGGGAGGCAAGAGACCCAGTACTTC.

V gene TRBV29-1 combines with J gene TRBJ2-1, with TRBD1 identical over 9 bases. In germline, CDR1 is SQVTM, CDR2 ANQGSEA. Trimming at V came to 7 bases and at J to 8 bases, leaving 6 bases not matched to a gene. CDR3 length equals 12 residues. Written as DNA, the CDR3 is TGCAGCGCCGGGACAGGGATCCATGAGCAGTTCTTC. It specifies CSAGTGIHEQFF.

This chain connects TRBV21-1 to TRBJ2-1; the table's D call TRBD1 went unverified against the DNA. TRBV21-1 is assigned pseudogene status. CDR3 length equals 23 residues. Here the CDR3 reads CASSLPGHSLDLGCFSSYNEQFF. The CDR3 nucleotides read TGTGCCAGCAGCCTTCCGGGACACTCTTTGGATCTGGGCTGTTTTAGCTCCTACAATGAGCAGTTCTTC.

In DNA form, the CDR3 reads TGCGCCAGCAGCCAAGTAGGGCAGCTCACTGAAGCTTTCTTT. It translates to CASSQVGQLTEAFF. The chain recombines TRBV4-3 with TRBJ1-1; D unclear. The CDR3 is 14 amino acids. CDR1 and CDR2 from the germline V gene are LGHNA and YSLEER. V was trimmed by 1 base and J by 4 bases, leaving 10 bases between them.

This clone has only a few counts. The rearrangement uses TRBV27 and TRBJ2-7; D is unresolved. V lost 3 bases and J 2 bases, leaving 8 bases between the germline ends. Germline CDR1 reads MNHEY; CDR2 reads SMNVEV (reference sequence). This CDR3 has 13 amino acids. CDR3 DNA: TGTGCCAGCAGTTTTGGGGTCACCTACGAGCAGTACTTC. It codes for CASSFGVTYEQYF.

This clone was observed a few times. Mismatch with germline at one junction end may stem from a read error. This chain joins TRBV7-3 and TRBJ2-1; possibly TRBD1 or TRBD2 for D (5 bases each). The CDR3 is 18 amino acids. Germline V gene lookup returns CDR1 SGHTA and CDR2 FQGTGA. DNA of the CDR3: TGTGCCAGCAGCATAACCACCATAGGGACGGCCACCGCCCGTGAGCAGTTCTTC. Residues: CASSITTIGTATAREQFF.

The chain couples TRBV14 to TRBJ2-4, with D hard to call. The germline V gene encodes CDR1 SGHDN and CDR2 FVKESK. V was pared by 1 base and J by 7 bases, with 5 bases between. This CDR3 is built from 12 residues. The DNA for the CDR3 is TGTGCCAGCAGCCAAGGTGTGAACATTCAGTACTTC. It specifies CASSQGVNIQYF.

V and J are TRBV19 and TRBJ1-6; 7 nucleotides match TRBD1. Germline V gives CDR1 LNHDA, CDR2 SQIVND (reference sequence). CDR3 length: 13 amino acids. With V trimmed by 9 bases and J by 10 bases, 9 bases remained unmatched. The CDR3 spells CASCRQGGSPLHF. The DNA of the CDR3 is TGTGCCAGCTGTCGACAGGGTGGATCACCCCTCCACTTT.

The chain joins TRBV19 to TRBJ2-5; 10 nucleotides line up with TRBD1. The CDR3 loop spans 15 amino acids. Germline V gene data show CDR1 as LNHDA and CDR2 as SQIVND (reference sequence). Trimming cost V 7 bases and J 5 bases; bases outside gene matches: 10. The CDR3 DNA follows: TGTGCCAGTAAACCCGGGACAGGGGCGGGGGAGACCCAGTACTTC. Translation: CASKPGTGAGETQYF.

The gene calls are TRBV20-1 and TRBJ2-4; no clear D. The CDR3 contains 13 residues. Germline V CDR1 and CDR2: DFQATT, SNEGSKA (reference sequence). The germline V and J ends were trimmed by 3 bases and 0 bases, with 6 bases remaining between them. Here the CDR3 reads CSASILAKNIQYF. The CDR3 DNA sequence: TGCAGTGCTAGTATTCTAGCCAAAAACATTCAGTACTTC.

This chain uses TRBV7-2 with TRBJ2-5; 12 bases line up with TRBD1. The CDR3 sequence is 15 residues long. Germline CDR1 SGHTA, CDR2 FQGNSA. V lost 6 bases and J lost 10; bases outside the gene matches: 12. The CDR3 nucleotides are TGTGCCAGCAGAATTGAGGCGGGGACAGGGGGCGACCAGTACTTC. The encoded protein is CASRIEAGTGGDQYF.

The chain joins TRBV11-3 to TRBJ1-2; no definite D call. The V end was cut by 6 bases, the J end by 5 bases, with 25 bases between. The CDR3 consists of 17 residues. Germline V gene data show CDR1 as SGHNT and CDR2 as YENEEA. The CDR3 sequence: CASRSSDPFASIYGYTF. DNA for the CDR3: TGTGCCAGCAGATCGTCGGACCCCTTCGCCTCTATATATGGCTACACCTTC.

The J gene is TRBJ1-1, the V gene TRBV7-9, with no clear D. The CDR3 loop spans 17 amino acids. The ends were cut back, 5 bases at V and 0 bases at J, with 19 bases in the middle. Germline-derived CDR1 and CDR2 are SEHNR and FQNEAQ (reference sequence). The chain's CDR3 is CASSKRPAAPLNTEAFF. The CDR3 bases are TGTGCCAGCAGCAAACGACCGGCGGCCCCCTTGAACACTGAAGCTTTCTTT.

On this clone: At the DNA level, this CDR3 is encoded by other sequences in the same sample as well. V usage is TRBV18 and J usage is TRBJ1-6, with D maybe TRBD1 (5 bases). The germline V and J ends were trimmed by 2 bases and 7 bases, with 6 bases remaining between them. The CDR3 covers 13 residues. The germline gives CDR1 KGHSH, CDR2 LQKENI. DNA of the CDR3: TGTGCCAGCTCACCAGACAGAAATTCACCCCTCCACTTT. It specifies CASSPDRNSPLHF.

The V gene is TRBV27, the J gene TRBJ2-7, with D unclear. CDR1 is MNHEY and CDR2 is SMNVEV in the germline V gene (reference sequence). This CDR3 region has 11 residues. Trimming left V 4 bases short and J 5 bases short, with 6 bases between. The CDR3 coding sequence is TGTGCCAGCAGTTGGTTGAACGAGCAGTACTTC. Its translation is CASSWLNEQYF.

The chain carries TRBV11-2 and TRBJ2-2; D might be TRBD2 (5 bases). CDR3 size: 15 residues. Trimming removed 7 bases at V and 0 bases at J, with 12 bases between. The V gene's germline CDR1 is SGHAT and CDR2 FQNNGV. Here the CDR3 reads CASTPDGANTGELFF. CDR3 bases: TGTGCCAGCACCCCTGACGGGGCGAACACCGGGGAGCTGTTTTTT.

This rearrangement joins TRBV11-1 to TRBJ2-2; TRBD2 might be the D (6 bases). Per germline, CDR1 SGHAT and CDR2 FQDESV (reference sequence). CDR3 length equals 15 residues. The V end lost 4 bases, the J end lost 3 bases, and 12 bases lay between the germline ends. The CDR3 loop reads CASSSPGGDTGELFF. CDR3 DNA: TGTGCCAGCAGCTCCCCAGGAGGGGACACCGGGGAGCTGTTTTTT.

J is TRBJ2-1 and V is TRBV4-1; TRBD2 might be the D (6 bases). This CDR3 spans 15 amino acids. V shed 0 bases and J shed 9 bases, with 15 bases lying between them. The germline CDR1 and CDR2 sequences are MGHRA and YSYEKL. The CDR3 bases are TGCGCCAGCAGCCAAGAGGGGACTCCAGTAGGTGAGCAGTTCTTC. Encoded protein: CASSQEGTPVGEQFF.

J is TRBJ2-5 and V is TRBV28, with 7 bases fitting TRBD1. J gave up 10 bases and V 4 bases, and 21 bases lay outside the gene matches. The CDR3 consists of 17 residues. Germline V CDR1 and CDR2: MDHEN, SYDVKM. The CDR3 region has the DNA TGTGCCAGCAGTTCACCCCAAAACAGGGGTGCTCGGGTGGGCCAGTACTTC. Translation: CASSSPQNRGARVGQYF. Looking up the rest from reference TRBV28 and TRBJ2-5 gives the full variable domain: DVKVTQSSRYLVKRTGEKVFLECVQDMDHENMFWYRQDPGLGLRLIYFSYDVKMKEKGDIPEGYSVSREKKERFSLILESASTNQTSMYLCASSSPQNRGARVGQYFGPGTRLLVL.

The chain combines TRBV7-2 with TRBJ2-2, with 10 bases aligning to TRBD2. The J segment lost 5 bases and the V segment lost 0 bases, leaving 3 bases of the junction unmatched. The germline gives CDR1 SGHTA, CDR2 FQGNSA. This CDR3 comprises 16 residues. The CDR3 region has the DNA TGTGCCAGCAGCTTAGCGCTGACTAGCGGGACCGGGGAGCTGTTTTTT. Residues: CASSLALTSGTGELFF.

The chain links TRBV7-9 to TRBJ1-4; 8 bases map to TRBD1. The CDR3 is made up of 15 amino acids. The ends lost 5 bases at V and 8 bases at J; junction bases unmatched: 10. Germline V CDR1 and CDR2: SEHNR, FQNEAQ (reference sequence). CDR3 region: CASSPRTGKGEKLFF. As DNA, the CDR3 is TGTGCCAGCAGCCCCCGGACAGGGAAGGGAGAAAAACTGTTTTTT.

The J gene is TRBJ2-4, the V gene TRBV4-1; TRBD2 matches at 7 bases. The CDR3 spans 14 residues. V lost 4 bases, J lost 9 bases, and 9 bases stayed unmatched. Germline lookup yields CDR1 MGHRA and CDR2 YSYEKL. CDR3 region: CASSPQGGFSIQYF. DNA of the CDR3: TGCGCCAGCAGCCCGCAGGGAGGGTTTAGCATTCAGTACTTC.

V gene TRBV5-1 combines with J gene TRBJ1-5; D ambiguous. The V gene lost 0 bases and the J gene lost 6 bases, with 13 bases spanning the gap. In germline, CDR1 is SGHRS, CDR2 YFSETQ. CDR3 size: 15 residues. The CDR3 reads CASSLDASATQPQHF. The CDR3 region has the DNA TGCGCCAGCAGCTTGGACGCCTCAGCCACTCAGCCCCAGCATTTT.